This TCR beta chain was recovered during a study of shared clonotypes between healthy human individuals. General study points: The study drew on few donors, limiting represented genetic and exposure-history diversity.

The authors distributed each subset's genomic DNA evenly over several immunoSEQ plates. TCRdb's table, derived via immunoSEQ multiplex PCR, lists solely in-frame clones and lacks some. The sample contains 1.6 million or so clones, around 97% of which appear only once. To note about this clone: The antigen remains unidentified. Other nucleotide sequences from this sample produce the same CDR3.

The sequence was collected from a man younger than 40 in good health. The sequencing input was naive CD4+ T cells sorted from blood. Subset of the sample: CD45RA+ positively selected.

The DNA for the CDR3 is TGTGCCAGCTCACCACCGGTAGAGACCCAGTACTTC. Amino acid sequence: CASSPPVETQYF. The V call is TRBV18, the J call TRBJ2-5, with D uncertain. Germline CDR1 and CDR2: KGHSH and LQKENI. The CDR3 consists of 12 residues. Trimming shortened V by 0 bases and J by 4 bases, and 3 bases separated the two germline ends.